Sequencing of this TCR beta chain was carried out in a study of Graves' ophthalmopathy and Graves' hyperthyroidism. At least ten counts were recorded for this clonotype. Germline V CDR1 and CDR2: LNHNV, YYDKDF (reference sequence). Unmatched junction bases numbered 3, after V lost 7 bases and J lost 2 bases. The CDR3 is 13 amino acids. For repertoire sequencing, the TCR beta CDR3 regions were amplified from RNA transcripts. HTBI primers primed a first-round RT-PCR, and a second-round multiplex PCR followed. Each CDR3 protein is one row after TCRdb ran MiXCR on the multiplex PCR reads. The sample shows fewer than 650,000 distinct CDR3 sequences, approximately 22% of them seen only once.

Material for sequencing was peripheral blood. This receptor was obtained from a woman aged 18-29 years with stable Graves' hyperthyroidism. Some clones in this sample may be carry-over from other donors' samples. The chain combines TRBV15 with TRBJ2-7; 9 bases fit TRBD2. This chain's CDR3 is CATMAGGTYEQYF. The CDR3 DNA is TGTGCCACCATGGCGGGGGGGACCTACGAGCAGTACTTC.